These 28 T cell receptor beta chains were sequenced from one sample in a study of T-cell reconstitution after alpha-beta-depleted transplantation in children. Researchers prepared the TCRbeta library using unique molecular identifiers, the study reports. From the PCR reads, TCRdb called clonotypes with MiXCR, one entry per CDR3 protein. Of a few hundred thousand distinct CDR3 sequences listed, about 8.8% are singletons. Sequenced material: PBMCs from the stem cell graft donor, taken from the stem cell graft. These receptor sequences come from a human donor who donated a stem cell graft to a child with SCID.

Worth noting for this clonotype: A read error may explain this, as a much larger clone is one base away. Because the CDR3 is missing its conserved closing phenylalanine or tryptophan, this is likely a read error. The chain links TRBV28 to TRBJ2-3; 8 nucleotides line up with TRBD2. The CDR3 extends over 16 amino acids. V lost 8 bases, J lost 3 bases, and 13 bases stayed unmatched. Germline CDR1 and CDR2: MDHEN and SYDVKM. CDR3 DNA sequence: TGTGCCAGCTCCTTTGCCCGGGGGGGCCGGACAGATACGCAGTATTTA. Translating gives CASSFARGGRTDTQYL.

This clonotype has ten or more counts. In DNA form, the CDR3 reads TGTGCCAGCAGCTTTACAGGGTCAGACTCTGGGGCCAACGTCCTGACTTTC. Translation: CASSFTGSDSGANVLTF. This rearrangement joins TRBV7-8 to TRBJ2-6; weak D call: TRBD1 (6 bases). V lost 3 bases to trimming and J lost 0 bases, with 12 bases between them. This CDR3 is built from 17 residues. CDR1 SGHVS and CDR2 FQNEAQ come from the germline V gene.

This clonotype was picked up many times. The CDR3 nucleotides read TGCAGCGTTGAAGGTGTGTGGGACACTGAAGCTTTCTTT. It is translated as CSVEGVWDTEAFF. The chain employs TRBV29-1 and TRBJ1-1; D unclear. Germline V gene data show CDR1 as SQVTM and CDR2 as ANQGSEA. CDR3 length: 13 amino acids. The V and J ends lost 1 base and 3 bases respectively, with 9 bases between them.

This clonotype was seen many times. The chain has TRBV6-5 and TRBJ1-2; possible D gene TRBD1, 5 bases. The V gene lost 8 bases and the J gene lost 3 bases, with 13 bases spanning the gap. From germline, CDR1 is MNHEY and CDR2 SVGAGI. The CDR3 length is 13 residues. The CDR3 DNA reads as TGTGCCAGCGGCCGGGACGAATACTATGGCTACACCTTC. It specifies CASGRDEYYGYTF.

This clonotype was seen ten or more times. The chain carries TRBV5-1 and TRBJ2-7; 11 positions match TRBD2. The CDR3 is 16 amino acids. V shed 0 bases, J shed 5 bases, and the junction held 7 bases outside the gene matches. Germline CDR1 SGHRS, CDR2 YFSETQ. DNA of the CDR3: TGCGCCAGCAGCTTGGGCGTACTAGCGGGGGTCGACGAGCAGTACTTC. This translates into CASSLGVLAGVDEQYF.

Many counts were recorded for this clonotype. J is TRBJ1-2 and V is TRBV29-1; 8 bases agree with TRBD1. The CDR3 spans 17 residues. Germline V CDR1 and CDR2: SQVTM, ANQGSEA. With 0 bases clipped from V and 8 bases from J, the junction kept 17 bases outside the gene matches. The CDR3 is CSVEDSPPGAGGWGYTF. In DNA form, the CDR3 reads TGCAGCGTTGAAGACTCACCACCCGGGGCAGGGGGCTGGGGCTACACCTTC.

This clonotype has a count of ten or more. The chain links TRBV28 to TRBJ2-5; 9 bases are shared with TRBD1. Trimming removed 5 bases from V and 5 bases from J; junction bases left unmatched: 12. The CDR3 spans 16 residues. CDR1 MDHEN and CDR2 SYDVKM come from the germline V gene. CDR3: CASSLIPGQGLETQYF. CDR3 nucleotide sequence: TGTGCCAGCAGTCTCATACCGGGACAGGGTTTGGAGACCCAGTACTTC.

This clonotype was counted many times. V is TRBV7-8 and J is TRBJ1-5, with 7 nucleotides matching TRBD1. There are 13 residues in the CDR3. CDR1 is SGHVS, CDR2 FQNEAQ, per germline. The ends lost 5 bases at V and 7 bases at J; junction bases unmatched: 5. CDR3 sequence (DNA): TGTGCCAGCAGCCTCCGACAGGGACAGCCCCAGCATTTT. Protein sequence: CASSLRQGQPQHF.

Ten or more counts support this clonotype. The CDR3 DNA is TGCGCCAGCAGCTTGGGAAGTAATGGGAACACTGAAGCTTTCTTT. As protein: CASSLGSNGNTEAFF. The gene calls are TRBV5-1 and TRBJ1-1, with D uncertain. Trimming stripped 0 bases from V and 1 base from J, with 10 bases between. CDR1 SGHRS and CDR2 YFSETQ come from the germline V gene. This CDR3 comprises 15 residues.

This clonotype was picked up many times. This sequence joins TRBV7-8 and TRBJ2-1; 7 bases line up with TRBD1. J lost 1 base, V lost 5 bases, and 5 bases had no gene match. Germline-derived CDR1 and CDR2 are SGHVS and FQNEAQ. The length of the CDR3 is 15 residues. The CDR3 sequence: CASSTAGGSYNEQFF. As DNA, the CDR3 is TGTGCCAGCAGCACAGCAGGGGGTTCCTACAATGAGCAGTTCTTC.

The V gene is TRBV4-1, the J gene TRBJ2-1; unclear D gene. Per germline, CDR1 MGHRA and CDR2 YSYEKL. Deletions cut 1 base from V and 9 bases from J, with 7 bases between. The CDR3 runs 12 residues. CDR3 coding DNA: TGCGCCAGCAGCCAAGCTTTGGGTGAGCAGTTCTTC. Protein product: CASSQALGEQFF.

At least ten counts were recorded for this clonotype. V is TRBV12-3 or TRBV12-4 and J is TRBJ1-1; possible D gene TRBD1, 5 bases. V gave up 5 bases and J gave up 5 bases, with 15 bases separating them. There are 14 residues in the CDR3. CDR3 nucleotides: TGTGCCAGCAGTCAATCCGGGGGGAGGACTGAAGCTTTCTTT. The encoded protein is CASSQSGGRTEAFF.

The chain recombines TRBV7-6 with TRBJ2-3; 8 bases map to TRBD2. The length of the CDR3 is 17 residues. The V gene's germline CDR1 is SGHVS and CDR2 FNYEAQ. Trimming took 1 base from V and 4 from J; bases not matched to a gene: 10. The DNA of the CDR3 is TGTGCCAGCAGCTTAGGTTTAGCGGGGAGGTTAGCAGATACGCAGTATTTT. Its protein product is CASSLGLAGRLADTQYF.

This clonotype was seen ten or more times. The genes are TRBV7-9 and TRBJ2-1; D may be TRBD2 (7 bases). Germline-derived CDR1 and CDR2 are SEHNR and FQNEAQ (reference sequence). The V and J ends lost 5 bases and 0 bases respectively, with 17 bases between them. The CDR3 has 17 amino acids. The CDR3 bases are TGTGCCAGCAGCCATAGGGGGACGGGGGGCTCCTACAATGAGCAGTTCTTC. Amino acid sequence: CASSHRGTGGSYNEQFF.

This clonotype was observed at least ten times. The rearrangement uses TRBV29-1 and TRBJ2-1; 10 bases are a match to TRBD2. This CDR3 is 13 amino acids long. The V segment lost 6 bases and the J segment 9 bases; nucleotides outside the gene matches: 8. Germline loops: CDR1 SQVTM, CDR2 ANQGSEA. CDR3 region: CSVGLARVGEQFF. Here the CDR3 DNA reads TGCAGCGTGGGACTAGCGCGGGTCGGTGAGCAGTTCTTC.

In its sample, this clonotype was seen many times. The rearrangement links TRBV7-3 to TRBJ2-5; D possibly corresponds to TRBD2 (5 bases). Deletions cut 1 base from V and 7 bases from J, with 10 bases between. Germline values: CDR1 SGHTA, CDR2 FQGTGA. This CDR3 has 13 amino acids. The CDR3 DNA follows: TGTGCCAGCAGCTTAAGTACTGGAGGGACCCAGTACTTC. Translation: CASSLSTGGTQYF.

This clonotype was observed many times. This rearrangement joins TRBV7-2 to TRBJ1-6; TRBD1 aligns across 9 bases. The junction had 6 bases not matched to a gene; V was cut back by 5 bases and J by 7 bases. Germline lookup yields CDR1 SGHTA and CDR2 FQGNSA. The CDR3 runs 15 residues. CDR3 in DNA: TGTGCCAGCAGCCTGTACGGGACAGGGAATTCACCCCTCCACTTT. Translated: CASSLYGTGNSPLHF. Full variable domain (remainder filled in from reference TRBV7-2 and TRBJ1-6): GAGVSQSPSNKVTEKGKDVELRCDPISGHTALYWYRQSLGQGLEFLIYFQGNSAPDKSGLPSDRFSAERTGGSVSTLTIQRTQQEDSAVYLCASSLYGTGNSPLHFGNGTRLTVT.

This clonotype has just a few counts. J is TRBJ1-1 and V is TRBV5-6, with D uncertain. The germline gives CDR1 SGHDT, CDR2 YYEEEE. V shed 1 base and J shed 3 bases, with 7 bases lying between them. This CDR3 has 13 amino acids. The CDR3 spells CASSLSIDTEAFF. The CDR3 DNA is TGTGCCAGCAGCTTGTCTATAGACACTGAAGCTTTCTTT. The full variable domain, rest sourced from reference TRBV5-6 and TRBJ1-1, is DAGVTQSPTHLIKTRGQQVTLRCSPKSGHDTVSWYQQALGQGPQFIFQYYEEEERQRGNFPDRFSGHQFPNYSSELNVNALLLGDSALYLCASSLSIDTEAFFGQGTRLTVV.

Points on this clonotype: This may be a read error: a much more frequent sequence differs by one nucleotide. This rearrangement joins TRBV4-2 to TRBJ2-6; TRBD2 is a possible D gene (6 bases). This CDR3 spans 14 amino acids. CDR1 LGHNA and CDR2 YNFKEQ come from the germline V gene. The DNA for the CDR3 is TGTGCCAGCAGAGGGGACTCTGGGGCCAACGTCCTGTCTTTC. Its protein product is CASRGDSGANVLSF.

This clonotype was counted many times. The V gene is TRBV5-5, the J gene TRBJ1-1, with a tentative D call TRBD1 (5 bases). The CDR3 is 17 amino acids. Germline V gene sequence: CDR1 SGHKS, CDR2 YYEKEE (reference sequence). Trimming left V 3 bases short and J 0 bases short, with 18 bases between. The CDR3 is CASSWGDGPFMNTEAFF. The CDR3 bases are TGTGCCAGCAGCTGGGGGGACGGCCCTTTCATGAACACTGAAGCTTTCTTT.

There are many counts of this clonotype. The genes are TRBV7-2 and TRBJ2-7; the D gene is possibly TRBD1 (6 bases). Germline V lookup: CDR1 SGHTA, CDR2 FQGNSA. CDR3 length: 15 amino acids. Between the trimmed V and J ends, which lost 1 base and 2 bases, there was a span of 12 bases. CDR3 coding DNA: TGTGCCAGCAGCTTAGGGTACCAGGGGACCTACGAGCAGTACTTC. It specifies CASSLGYQGTYEQYF.

Remarks on this clonotype: A clone one base away is much larger, so this may be a read error. The genes are TRBV4-1 and TRBJ2-3; 7 nucleotides match TRBD2. The length of the CDR3 is 18 residues. J was trimmed by 4 bases and V by 4 bases; bases with no gene match: 17. Germline CDR1 is MGHRA and CDR2 is YSYEKL. The CDR3 spells CASSPRGGKTTSADTQYF. The CDR3 DNA follows: TGCGCCAGCAGCCCCCGAGGAGGGAAGACAACTAGCGCAGATACGCAGTATTTT.

The table lists this clonotype with many counts. The V and J genes are TRBV20-1 and TRBJ2-7; the D gene is possibly TRBD1 (6 bases). V lost 3 bases to trimming and J lost 0 bases, with 9 bases between them. Germline lookup yields CDR1 DFQATT and CDR2 SNEGSKA (reference sequence). CDR3 length equals 13 residues. The CDR3 DNA follows: TGCAGTGCTAGCCGGGACATCTCCTACGAGCAGTACTTC. It codes for CSASRDISYEQYF.

This clonotype was counted many times. J is TRBJ2-7 and V is TRBV6-1; D not resolved. Germline CDR1 and CDR2: MNHNS and SASEGT. V was clipped by 2 bases and J by 9 bases, with 8 bases between them. The CDR3 loop spans 11 amino acids. CDR3 loop: CASSESNGQYF. CDR3 DNA sequence: TGTGCCAGCAGTGAATCAAATGGGCAGTACTTC.

On this clonotype itself: A much larger clone lies a single base off, so this may be a read error. The chain couples TRBV28 to TRBJ1-1, with D maybe TRBD1 (5 bases). The CDR3 extends over 16 amino acids. Germline CDR1 and CDR2: MDHEN and SYDVKM. In DNA form, the CDR3 reads TGTGCCGGCAGTCAACCAGATTGGATCAGGGACACTGAAGCTTTCTTT. It codes for CAGSQPDWIRDTEAFF.

This clonotype was seen at least ten times. The V gene is TRBV27, the J gene TRBJ2-3; D uncertain. The CDR3 spans 12 residues. V lost 4 bases to trimming and J lost 6 bases, with 8 bases between them. The germline V gene encodes CDR1 MNHEY and CDR2 SMNVEV (reference sequence). CDR3 DNA sequence: TGTGCCAGCAGTTCCCAAGGGGATACGCAGTATTTT. It yields the protein CASSSQGDTQYF.

This clonotype has a count of ten or more. The chain uses TRBV12-3 or TRBV12-4 and TRBJ1-2; 8 bases line up with TRBD1. V gave up 4 bases and J gave up 12 bases; unmatched junction bases: 13. The CDR3 is 14 residues long. CDR3 residues: CASSSTTRDRRDTF. The CDR3 coding sequence is TGTGCCAGCAGTTCCACTACCCGGGACAGGAGGGACACCTTC.

This clonotype occurred a few times. This chain links TRBV7-9 with TRBJ2-7; 8 bases are shared with TRBD1. J was trimmed by 3 bases and V by 7 bases; bases with no gene match: 17. Germline CDR1 SEHNR, CDR2 FQNEAQ (reference sequence). The CDR3 extends over 17 amino acids. The CDR3 nucleotides read TGTGCCAGCACCTCCGGACAGGGAGGCCTTCGGCGCTACGAGCAGTACTTC. Translated, it gives CASTSGQGGLRRYEQYF.